Presented here are 25 T cell receptor beta chains from one specimen sequenced in a study of T cell responses to AZD1222 COVID-19 vaccine. The protocol was immunoSEQ multiplex PCR, while the TCRdb copy is restricted to in-frame clones and leaves out a portion. The data hold approximately 73,000 clones, with about 84% observed a single time. The sequencing here drew on peripheral blood, taken on day 0 of AZD1222 vaccination. These TCRs come from an adult in good health.

This chain joins TRBV19 and TRBJ1-5; tentatively, D is TRBD1 (5 bases). This CDR3 spans 13 amino acids. Trimming removed 5 bases at V and 3 bases at J, with 8 bases between. CDR1 LNHDA and CDR2 SQIVND come from the germline V gene (reference sequence). The CDR3 here is CASSPGPNQPQHF. The CDR3 DNA sequence: TGTGCCAGTAGTCCGGGACCCAATCAGCCCCAGCATTTT.

V gene TRBV6-6 combines with J gene TRBJ1-4; D gene uncertain. With 6 bases removed from V and 3 bases from J, the gap between germline ends came to 11 bases. The CDR3 length is 14 residues. Germline V gives CDR1 MNHNY, CDR2 SVGAGI (reference sequence). The CDR3 coding sequence is TGTGCCAGCAGCCCCCTGGGATCTAATGAAAAACTGTTTTTT. Encoded protein: CASSPLGSNEKLFF.

The V call is TRBV2, the J call TRBJ2-3; TRBD2 matches at 7 bases. The CDR3 contains 17 residues. The germline CDR1 and CDR2 sequences are SNHLY and FYNNEI. V lost 6 bases to trimming and J lost 3 bases; unmatched junction nucleotides: 15. The CDR3 DNA reads TGTGCCAGCAGAGAACGGGAACGGGAGGCAGTTACAGATACGCAGTATTTT. Amino acid sequence: CASREREREAVTDTQYF.

The V gene is TRBV5-4, the J gene TRBJ1-4; 7 bases are shared with TRBD1. The germline CDR1 and CDR2 sequences are SGHNT and YYREEE (reference sequence). After removal of 3 bases from V and 3 bases from J, the junction contained 5 bases not matched to a gene. The CDR3 is made up of 15 amino acids. CDR3 coding DNA: TGTGCCAGCAGCTCAACAGGGGTTGCTAATGAAAAACTGTTTTTT. Protein product: CASSSTGVANEKLFF.

The chain recombines TRBV19 with TRBJ1-6, with D maybe TRBD1 (6 bases). CDR3 length equals 13 residues. The V end lost 6 bases, the J end lost 8 bases, and 11 bases lay between the germline ends. Per the germline V gene, CDR1 is LNHDA and CDR2 is SQIVND (reference sequence). The DNA for the CDR3 is TGTGCCAGTAGCCGGGACAATCATTCACCCCTCCACTTT. It specifies CASSRDNHSPLHF. Together with reference TRBV19 and TRBJ1-6, the CDR3 gives the full variable domain: DGGITQSPKYLFRKEGQNVTLSCEQNLNHDAMYWYRQDPGQGLRLIYYSQIVNDFQKGDIAEGYSVSREKKESFPLTVTSAQKNPTAFYLCASSRDNHSPLHFGNGTRLTVT.

The chain combines TRBV6-5 with TRBJ2-7, with TRBD1 identical over 10 bases. CDR1 is MNHEY, CDR2 SVGAGI, per germline. CDR3 length equals 15 residues. After removal of 6 bases from V and 2 bases from J, the junction contained 7 bases not matched to a gene. The DNA of the CDR3 is TGTGCCAGCAGGGGTCCGGGACAGGGGACCTACGAGCAGTACTTC. It specifies CASRGPGQGTYEQYF.

The chain is built from TRBV6-2 or TRBV6-3 and TRBJ2-1; 12 nucleotides agree with TRBD2. V was pared by 5 bases and J by 9 bases, with 5 bases of the junction left unmatched. This CDR3 is built from 14 residues. Germline CDR1 reads MNHEY; CDR2 reads SVGEGT. Here the CDR3 DNA reads TGTGCCAGCAGTACTAGCGGGGGGTTGACTGAGCAGTTCTTC. Translating it yields CASSTSGGLTEQFF.

The chain has TRBV7-2 and TRBJ1-5; D uncertain. Trimming cost V 1 base and J 2 bases, with 9 bases left between them. Germline values: CDR1 SGHTA, CDR2 FQGNSA. The CDR3 sequence is 15 residues long. The CDR3 loop is CASSLVSAGNQPQHF. CDR3 DNA sequence: TGTGCCAGCAGCTTAGTCTCCGCGGGCAATCAGCCCCAGCATTTT.

This clone appeared a few times. The chain joins TRBV4-2 to TRBJ2-5, with 12 bases identical to TRBD2. The length of the CDR3 is 17 residues. Germline V lookup: CDR1 LGHNA, CDR2 YNFKEQ. J gave up 2 bases and V 1 base, and 5 bases lay outside the gene matches. The CDR3 DNA sequence: TGTGCCAGCAGCCAAGGGTCCGGGACTAGCGGGCAAGAGACCCAGTACTTC. It is translated as CASSQGSGTSGQETQYF.

CDR3 sequence: CASSQGREGDLFF. DNA for the CDR3: TGTGCCAGCAGCCAAGGGAGGGAGGGAGACTTGTTTTTT. V gene TRBV3-1 (or the pseudogene TRBV3-2) combines with J gene TRBJ2-2; TRBD2 aligns across 7 bases. The CDR3 consists of 13 residues. V trimming: 1 base; J trimming: 15 bases; junction bases outside the gene matches: 8. CDR1 LGHDT and CDR2 YNNKEL come from the germline V gene (reference sequence).

This clone was seen a single time. The CDR3: CASSIQQGQPQHF. CDR3 DNA sequence: TGCGCCAGCAGCATTCAACAGGGGCAGCCCCAGCATTTT. The chain has TRBV5-1 and TRBJ1-5; 7 bases map to TRBD1. V was pared by 4 bases and J by 7 bases, with 5 bases of the junction left unmatched. CDR3 length: 13 residues. The germline gives CDR1 SGHRS, CDR2 YFSETQ.

The chain recombines TRBV6-2 or TRBV6-3 with TRBJ1-1; D unclear. The CDR3 contains 16 residues. Trimming shortened V by 0 bases and J by 7 bases, and 18 bases separated the two germline ends. The germline V gene has CDR1 MNHEY and CDR2 SVGEGT. The CDR3 region has the DNA TGTGCCAGCAGTTACTCGATGCGAGGGATCCAGAGTGAAGCTTTCTTT. It encodes CASSYSMRGIQSEAFF.

In DNA form, the CDR3 reads TGCGCCAGCCGGGTGGGGGTCGGCTCACCCCTCCACTTT. It translates to CASRVGVGSPLHF. The rearrangement joins TRBV5-1 to TRBJ1-6; possible D gene TRBD1, 5 bases. Germline CDR1 SGHRS, CDR2 YFSETQ. The CDR3 loop spans 13 amino acids. Trimming pared 7 bases from V and 10 bases from J, leaving 15 bases between.

This clone was counted a single time. This chain connects TRBV4-1 to TRBJ2-7; D is unclear. The germline V gene has CDR1 MGHRA and CDR2 YSYEKL. This CDR3 has 17 amino acids. Trimming took 0 bases from V and 4 from J, leaving 19 bases between them. CDR3 coding DNA: TGCGCCAGCAGCCAAGATTCCGGCACCCGACCCAGGTACGAGCAGTACTTC. Translating gives CASSQDSGTRPRYEQYF.

The V and J genes are TRBV5-1 and TRBJ1-6; D call uncertain. CDR1 is SGHRS, CDR2 YFSETQ, per germline. Trimming left V 4 bases short and J 0 bases short, with 14 bases between. The CDR3 contains 17 residues. The CDR3 region is CASSPTSTSSYNSPLHF. The DNA of the CDR3 is TGCGCCAGCAGCCCCACATCGACAAGCTCCTATAATTCACCCCTCCACTTT.

The J gene is TRBJ1-6, the V gene TRBV27, with D uncertain. V lost 3 bases, J lost 7 bases, and 10 bases lay in between. Germline CDR1 is MNHEY and CDR2 is SMNVEV (reference sequence). The CDR3 length is 14 residues. CDR3: CASSFGGRNSPLHF. The CDR3 DNA is TGTGCCAGCAGTTTTGGCGGACGGAATTCACCCCTCCACTTT.

The CDR3 spells CASSLGKNTEAFF. CDR3 nucleotides: TGTGCCAGCAGTTTAGGGAAGAACACTGAAGCTTTCTTT. This sequence joins TRBV12-3 or TRBV12-4 and TRBJ1-1; D not resolved. The CDR3 extends over 13 amino acids. The V and J ends lost 1 base and 1 base respectively, with 4 bases between them.

This clone was detected a few times. The chain combines TRBV6-2 or TRBV6-3 with TRBJ2-7; 13 bases are shared with TRBD2. CDR3 length: 19 amino acids. The V and J ends lost 2 bases and 4 bases, in that order; junction bases with no gene match: 14. Germline CDR1 and CDR2: MNHEY and SVGEGT. The CDR3 region has the DNA TGTGCCAGCAGTTACCGGACTAGCGGGAGAACCCCGAACCGTTACGAGCAGTACTTC. Protein: CASSYRTSGRTPNRYEQYF.

The rearrangement uses TRBV7-3 and TRBJ2-7, with TRBD1 matching over 8 bases. The CDR3 spans 14 residues. Per germline, CDR1 SGHTA and CDR2 FQGTGA. Trimming at V came to 5 bases and at J to 5 bases, leaving 8 bases not matched to a gene. The CDR3 DNA sequence: TGTGCCAGCAGCCCCGGACAGGGTCTTGACGAGCAGTACTTC. Translating it yields CASSPGQGLDEQYF.

CDR3 in amino acids: CASSQEASRWGYTF. CDR3 coding DNA: TGTGCCAGCAGCCAGGAGGCCAGCCGGTGGGGCTACACCTTC. The chain combines TRBV5-5 with TRBJ1-2, with D hard to call. This CDR3 is 14 amino acids long. Germline V lookup: CDR1 SGHKS, CDR2 YYEKEE (reference sequence). The ends were cut back, 4 bases at V and 8 bases at J, with 18 bases in the middle.

The CDR3 reads CASSYSLGDRGPQHF. The CDR3 DNA follows: TGTGCCAGCAGTTACTCGTTGGGGGATCGAGGGCCCCAGCATTTT. This chain uses TRBV6-2 or TRBV6-3 with TRBJ1-5; D is perhaps TRBD1 (5 bases). V was cut by 0 bases and J by 9 bases, with 15 bases left in between. CDR3 length equals 15 residues. Germline values: CDR1 MNHEY, CDR2 SVGEGT.

The chain joins TRBV7-9 to TRBJ2-1; D is ambiguous. This CDR3 has 13 residues. CDR1 and CDR2 from the germline V gene are SEHNR and FQNEAQ (reference sequence). The ends were cut back, 7 bases at V and 2 bases at J, with 9 bases in the middle. CDR3 DNA sequence: TGTGCCAGCACCGTCGTGGCCTACAATGAGCAGTTCTTC. Protein sequence: CASTVVAYNEQFF.

This clone occurred once. CDR3 nucleotide sequence: TGTGCCAGCAGCCAATCTAGCGGGAGCTCCTACGAGCAGTACTTC. Translating it yields CASSQSSGSSYEQYF. J is TRBJ2-7 and V is TRBV11-3, with 10 positions matching TRBD2. CDR1 is SGHNT and CDR2 is YENEEA in the germline V gene. The J segment lost 0 bases and the V segment lost 5 bases, leaving 4 bases of the junction unmatched. The length of the CDR3 is 15 residues.

V gene TRBV18 combines with J gene TRBJ1-5, with D possibly matching TRBD1 (5 bases). The CDR3 loop spans 14 amino acids. The V end lost 3 bases, the J end lost 1 base, and 7 bases lay between the germline ends. Germline CDR1 reads KGHSH; CDR2 reads LQKENI. DNA of the CDR3: TGTGCCAGCTCACCGGACATGAGCAATCAGCCCCAGCATTTT. It yields the protein CASSPDMSNQPQHF. The variable domain in full, with the rest retrieved from reference TRBV18 and TRBJ1-5, is NAGVMQNPRHLVRRRGQEARLRCSPMKGHSHVYWYRQLPEEGLKFMVYLQKENIIDESGMPKERFSAEFPKEGPSILRIQQVVRGDSAAYFCASSPDMSNQPQHFGDGTRLSIL.

This chain links TRBV7-9 with TRBJ2-1, with D tentatively TRBD1 or TRBD2 (5 bases each). Germline V gene data show CDR1 as SEHNR and CDR2 as FQNEAQ (reference sequence). Deletions cut 8 bases from V and 3 bases from J, with 17 bases between. There are 15 residues in the CDR3. CDR3 DNA: TGTGCCAGCGCGATCCGGGACCGCAACTACAATGAGCAGTTCTTC. Translating it yields CASAIRDRNYNEQFF. The whole variable domain, remainder taken from reference TRBV7-9 and TRBJ2-1, is DTGVSQNPRHKITKRGQNVTFRCDPISEHNRLYWYRQTLGQGPEFLTYFQNEAQLEKSRLLSDRFSAERPKGSFSTLEIQRTEQGDSAMYLCASAIRDRNYNEQFFGPGTRLTVL.